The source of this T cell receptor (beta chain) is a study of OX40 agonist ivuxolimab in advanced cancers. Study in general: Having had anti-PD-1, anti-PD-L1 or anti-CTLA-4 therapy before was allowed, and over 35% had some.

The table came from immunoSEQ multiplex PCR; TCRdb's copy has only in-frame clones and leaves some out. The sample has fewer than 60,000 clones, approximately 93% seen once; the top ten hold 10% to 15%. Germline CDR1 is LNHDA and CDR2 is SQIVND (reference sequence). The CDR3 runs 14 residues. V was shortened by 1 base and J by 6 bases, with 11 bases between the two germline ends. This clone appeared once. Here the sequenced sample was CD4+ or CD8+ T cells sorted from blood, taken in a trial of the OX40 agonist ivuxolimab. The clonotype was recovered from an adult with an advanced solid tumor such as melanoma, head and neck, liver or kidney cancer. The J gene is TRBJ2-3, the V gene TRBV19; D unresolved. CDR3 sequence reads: CASSIGVTPDTQYF. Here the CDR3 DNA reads TGTGCCAGTAGTATAGGGGTAACCCCGGATACGCAGTATTTT.